A selection of T cell receptor beta chains follows, all from one sample in a study of beta chain features in type 1 diabetes. Clones were read by immunoSEQ multiplex PCR, and TCRdb kept only the in-frame ones, dropping some. The data contain roughly 370,000 clones, about 15% of them singletons. The material sequenced was naive CD4+ T cells from blood. The source of these receptors is a man younger than 45 in good health. Each CDR3 is given with its conserved first and last residue. The D gene is left open where the match is weak. Some rows have no size entry. The others give once, few or many, or a class for an expanded clone.

clone size,V gene,J gene,D gene,CDR3 DNA,CDR3 protein
few,TRBV7-3,TRBJ1-1,-,TGTGCCAGCAGCCGGGACGGCATGATGAACACTGAAGCTTTCTTT,CASSRDGMMNTEAFF
-,TRBV18,TRBJ2-3,-,TGTGCCAGCTCACCCTATTCGGGCACAGATACGCAGTATTTT,CASSPYSGTDTQYF
few,TRBV19,TRBJ2-3,-,TGTGCCAGTGGAGTGGATACGCAGTATTTT,CASGVDTQYF
few,TRBV4-3,TRBJ1-1,-,TGCGCCAGCAGCCAAGAATACAGCCGGAACACTGAAGCTTTCTTT,CASSQEYSRNTEAFF
-,TRBV9,TRBJ1-2,-,TGTGCCAGCAGCGTAGTGGATGGTCCCTATGGCTACACCTTC,CASSVVDGPYGYTF
-,TRBV18,TRBJ2-7,-,TGTGCCAGCTCACCCAGGCGACAGACCTCGGCCTCCTACGAGCAGTACTTC,CASSPRRQTSASYEQYF
few,TRBV4-1,TRBJ2-7,-,TGCGCCAGCAGCCAAGAAAGGAGAGGGGGGGTATACGAGCAGTACTTC,CASSQERRGGVYEQYF
-,TRBV14,TRBJ2-1,-,TGTGCCAGCAGCCCACGGGAGCTAGCGAGGTACAATGAGCAGTTCTTC,CASSPRELARYNEQFF
few,TRBV6-6,TRBJ2-3,-,TGTGCCAGCAAACAGGTTACCCAACCAGATACGCAGTATTTT,CASKQVTQPDTQYF
-,TRBV27,TRBJ2-7,TRBD1,TGTGCCAGCAGGACAGGGGTGGGCTACGAGCAGTACTTC,CASRTGVGYEQYF
few,TRBV6-6,TRBJ2-7,-,TGTGCCAGCAGTTACTCGAGTGGCGGGGTTTCCCTCGAGCAGTACTTC,CASSYSSGGVSLEQYF
-,TRBV2,TRBJ2-3,-,TGTGCCAGCAGTGGGGCAGGGGTAATGGCAGATACGCAGTATTTT,CASSGAGVMADTQYF
-,TRBV9,TRBJ1-1,-,TGTGCCAGCAGCGTAGTGGGGGTGAACACTGAAGCTTTCTTT,CASSVVGVNTEAFF
few,TRBV10-3,TRBJ1-2,-,TGTGCCATCCAAGGCTTGGGTGGCTACACCTTC,CAIQGLGGYTF
few,TRBV13,TRBJ2-4,TRBD1,TGTGCCAGCAGCGCAAGGCCCACCAGGGGGCTGAGAAACATTCAGTACTTC,CASSARPTRGLRNIQYF
few,TRBV7-9,TRBJ2-3,TRBD2,TGTGCCAGCAGCTACCCTAGCGGGAGTGCGGATACGCAGTATTTT,CASSYPSGSADTQYF
-,TRBV7-9,TRBJ1-5,-,TGTGCCAGCAGCTTGCAGCTAAACGACGAGTATCAGCCCCAGCATTTT,CASSLQLNDEYQPQHF
few,TRBV11-2,TRBJ2-7,-,TGTGCCAGCAGCCTAGCTTGGGAACGCGAGCAGTACTTC,CASSLAWEREQYF
many,TRBV18,TRBJ2-1,TRBD1,TGTGCCAGCTCACCGGTTTCGGGACAGGGACCGTTCTTC,CASSPVSGQGPFF
-,TRBV12-5,TRBJ2-1,TRBD2,TGTGCTAGTGCCGAAAGCGGGAGCCACAGCAATGAGCAGTTCTTC,CASAESGSHSNEQFF
few,TRBV7-2,TRBJ2-5,-,TGTGCCAGCAGGAGAGGGGAGACCCAGTACTTC,CASRRGETQYF
few,TRBV5-4,TRBJ2-1,TRBD2,TGTGCCAGCACCCCTCTTGCGGGAGGGCCGTACTATGAGCAGTTCTTC,CASTPLAGGPYYEQFF
few,TRBV27,TRBJ1-4,-,TGTGCCAGCAGTCCACGACAGACTAATGAAAAACTGTTTTTT,CASSPRQTNEKLFF
-,TRBV4-3,TRBJ1-2,-,TGCGCCAGCAGCCAAGGCAGGGCAACTCCTGGCTACACCTTC,CASSQGRATPGYTF
-,TRBV14,TRBJ2-1,TRBD1,TGTGCCAGCAGCCAACACAGGGGATCCTACAATGAGCAGTTCTTC,CASSQHRGSYNEQFF
few,TRBV7-2,TRBJ2-3,-,TGTGCCAGCAGCACGCGGGCCACAATTACAGATACGCAGTATTTT,CASSTRATITDTQYF
-,TRBV6-1,TRBJ2-3,-,TGTGCCAGCAGTGAATCAGGGAGTACGAGCACAGATACGCAGTATTTT,CASSESGSTSTDTQYF
-,TRBV19,TRBJ2-1,-,TGTGCCAGTAGTATAAGGGGGTCTTGGCAGTTCTTC,CASSIRGSWQFF
-,TRBV7-9,TRBJ1-1,-,TGTGCCAGCAGCTGGGAGGGGAGTGGCACTGAAGCTTTCTTT,CASSWEGSGTEAFF
few,TRBV27,TRBJ2-4,-,TGTGCCAGCGGGACTTCCCGGAGGGACATTCAGTACTTC,CASGTSRRDIQYF
few,TRBV18,TRBJ2-7,-,TGTGCCAGCTCACTAAGGGACATTGACGAGCAGTACTTC,CASSLRDIDEQYF
few,TRBV18,TRBJ1-6,-,TGTGCCAGCTCACCACGCGGGGGCTCATATAATTCACCCCTCCACTTT,CASSPRGGSYNSPLHF
-,TRBV15,TRBJ2-1,TRBD2,TGTGCCACCAGCAGGGATCCGGGACTAGCGGTGTCCGGCGGGCAGTTCTTC,CATSRDPGLAVSGGQFF
-,TRBV30,TRBJ2-1,-,TGTGCCTGGAACCGGGGTAGTTATGAGCAGTTCTTC,CAWNRGSYEQFF
-,TRBV5-1,TRBJ1-5,-,TGCGCCAGCAGCTTGGACGGGGGCTCGAATCAGCCCCAGCATTTT,CASSLDGGSNQPQHF
few,TRBV27,TRBJ2-3,-,TGTGCCAGCAGAGGGGGGAGATCTTCGGCCGATACGCAGTATTTT,CASRGGRSSADTQYF
-,TRBV29-1,TRBJ2-5,-,TGCAGCGTTGAATCGTGGGAGAAAGAGACCCAGTACTTC,CSVESWEKETQYF
-,TRBV10-3,TRBJ2-3,-,TGTGCCATCAGTGATGGTCCAGGGTCAGCAGATACGCAGTATTTT,CAISDGPGSADTQYF
-,TRBV27,TRBJ2-1,TRBD2,TGTGCCAGCAGTGTAGGACTAGCGGGGAGACGTCTTGGGGTTTACAATGAGCAGTTCTTC,CASSVGLAGRRLGVYNEQFF
-,TRBV21-1,TRBJ1-2,-,TGTGCCAGCAGCATAAGGGTACGCTATGGCTACACCTTC,CASSIRVRYGYTF
-,TRBV7-9,TRBJ1-6,TRBD1,TGTGCCAGCAGCTTAGCCCGGACAGGGCTTTCACCCCTCCACTTT,CASSLARTGLSPLHF
few,TRBV7-2,TRBJ1-5,TRBD1,TGTGCCAGCAGCCCCCAAGGACAGGTTTCTCAGCCCCAGCATTTT,CASSPQGQVSQPQHF
-,TRBV9,TRBJ2-3,-,TGTGCCAGCAGCGTAGCGCCGGGTATAACAGATACGCAGTATTTT,CASSVAPGITDTQYF
few,TRBV9,TRBJ2-7,-,TGTGCCAGCAGCGTAAGCCCCTCCCTTGGCTACGAGCAGTACTTC,CASSVSPSLGYEQYF
few,TRBV5-4,TRBJ2-6,-,TGTGCCACAGGGGTTACTGGGGCCAACGTCCTGACTTTC,CATGVTGANVLTF
few,TRBV21-1,TRBJ2-3,-,TGTGCCAGCAGCTTCCACTCCACCGGGACAGGGCGAGATACGCAGTATTTT,CASSFHSTGTGRDTQYF
few,TRBV6-5,TRBJ2-1,-,TGTGCCAGCAGTCAGGGACCTAACAATGAGCAGTTCTTC,CASSQGPNNEQFF
few,TRBV12-5,TRBJ2-1,TRBD2,TGTGCTAGTGGCCTAGGAGCGGGAGGGGGGAATGAGCAGTTCTTC,CASGLGAGGGNEQFF
-,TRBV4-2,TRBJ2-2,TRBD2,TGTGCCAGCAGCCTTGGCGGGAGGGGCACCGGGGAGCTGTTTTTT,CASSLGGRGTGELFF
-,TRBV9,TRBJ2-2,-,TGTGCCAGCAGCGTAGCTCTTGGGGAGACCGGGGAGCTGTTTTTT,CASSVALGETGELFF
-,TRBV18,TRBJ2-5,TRBD1,TGTGCCAGCTCGACCAGGGGGCGTCGGGAGACCCAGTACTTC,CASSTRGRRETQYF
few,TRBV5-4,TRBJ2-3,-,TGTGCCAGCAGCTTGGCCCGGAGGACTAGCACAGATACGCAGTATTTT,CASSLARRTSTDTQYF